This section outlines one T cell receptor beta chain sequence together with its context. These data belong to a study of Ad26.COV2.S vaccination and SARS-CoV-2 variants. Study as a whole: Ad26.COV2.S given intramuscularly, once or twice 56 days apart.

This CDR3 region has 15 residues. Germline assignment: CDR1 SGDLS and CDR2 YYNGEE. V was cut by 3 bases and J by 0 bases, with 12 bases left in between. Generated by immunoSEQ multiplex PCR, the TCRdb table keeps only in-frame clones and is missing some. The sample lists fewer than 400,000 clones; 89% were seen once. Specified treatment: 15 to 20 received Ad26.COV2.S at low or high dose, single or two shots; roughly 5 received placebo; per-sample allocation not given. Sampling took place 63 days after the first vaccine or placebo injection. In Boston, an adult donor aged 18-55 years took part. This TCR came from a person between 18 and 65 years old who received the Ad26.COV2.S COVID-19 vaccine or a placebo. The V call is TRBV9, the J call TRBJ1-1; D unclear. The sequenced sample was peripheral blood, obtained in a trial of Ad26.COV2.S vaccine versus placebo. DNA for the CDR3: TGTGCCAGCAGCGAACAAGCGACCGTGAACACTGAAGCTTTCTTT. This sequence encodes CASSEQATVNTEAFF.